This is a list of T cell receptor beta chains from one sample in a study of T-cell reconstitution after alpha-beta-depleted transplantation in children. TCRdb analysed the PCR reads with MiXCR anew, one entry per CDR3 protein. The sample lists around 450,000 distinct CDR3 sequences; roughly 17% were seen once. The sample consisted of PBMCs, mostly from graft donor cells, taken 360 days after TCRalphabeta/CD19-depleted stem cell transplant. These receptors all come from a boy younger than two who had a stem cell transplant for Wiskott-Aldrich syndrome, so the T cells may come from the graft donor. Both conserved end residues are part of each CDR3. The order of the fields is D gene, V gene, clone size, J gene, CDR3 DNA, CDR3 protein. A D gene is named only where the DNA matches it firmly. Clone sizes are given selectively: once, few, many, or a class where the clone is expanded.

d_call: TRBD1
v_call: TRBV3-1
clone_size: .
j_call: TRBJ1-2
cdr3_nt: TGTGCCAGCAGCCAATTTCCGGGACAGGGGGCGCATGGCTACACCTTC
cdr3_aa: CASSQFPGQGAHGYTF

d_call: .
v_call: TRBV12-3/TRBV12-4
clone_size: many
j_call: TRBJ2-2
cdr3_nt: TGTGCCAGCAGTACCTGGGGGTCCGGGGAGCTGTTTTTT
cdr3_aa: CASSTWGSGELFF

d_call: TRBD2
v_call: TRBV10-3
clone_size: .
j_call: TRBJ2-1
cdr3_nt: TGTGCCATCAGTGTAGCGGGAGCAACCATTAATGAGCAGTTCTTC
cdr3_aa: CAISVAGATINEQFF

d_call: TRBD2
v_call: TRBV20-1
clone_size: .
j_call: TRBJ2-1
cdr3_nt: TGCAGTGCTACATCTAGCGGGGTCGACAATGAGCAGTTCTTC
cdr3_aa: CSATSSGVDNEQFF

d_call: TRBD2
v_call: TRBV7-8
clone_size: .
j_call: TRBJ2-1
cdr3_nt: TGTGCCAGCAGCCGCTCGGGACTAGCGGGGGGTTGGTACAATGAGCAGTTCTTC
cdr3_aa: CASSRSGLAGGWYNEQFF

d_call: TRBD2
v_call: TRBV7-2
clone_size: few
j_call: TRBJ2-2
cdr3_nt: TGTGCCAGCAGCTTGATTAGCGGGAGGCGCACCGGGGAGCTGTTTTTT
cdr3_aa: CASSLISGRRTGELFF

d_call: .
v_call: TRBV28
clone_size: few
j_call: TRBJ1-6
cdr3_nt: TGTGCCAGCAGTTACCCCACAGGGCTTAATTCACCCCTCCACTTT
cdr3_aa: CASSYPTGLNSPLHF

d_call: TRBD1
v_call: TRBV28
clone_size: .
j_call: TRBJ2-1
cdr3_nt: TGTGCCAGCTCAGACAGGGGGAAACTCGGTCTGTTCTTC
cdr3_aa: CASSDRGKLGLFF

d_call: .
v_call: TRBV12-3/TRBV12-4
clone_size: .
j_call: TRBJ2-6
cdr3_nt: TGTGCCAGCAGGGTGACTGGGGCCAACGTCCTGACTTTC
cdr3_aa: CASRVTGANVLTF

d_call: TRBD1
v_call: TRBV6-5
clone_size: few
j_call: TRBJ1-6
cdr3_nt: TGTGCCAGCAGTTCAGCAGGGACAGGCTATAATTCACCCCTCCACTTT
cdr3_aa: CASSSAGTGYNSPLHF

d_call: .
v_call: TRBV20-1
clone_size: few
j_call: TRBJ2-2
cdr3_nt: TGCAGTGCTAGAGATGCTCTTAACACCGGGGAGCTGTTTTTT
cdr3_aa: CSARDALNTGELFF

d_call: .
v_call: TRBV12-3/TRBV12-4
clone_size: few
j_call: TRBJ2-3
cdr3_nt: TGTGCCAGCAGGCCTCAAGCTCGTTATACGCAGTATTTT
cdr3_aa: CASRPQARYTQYF

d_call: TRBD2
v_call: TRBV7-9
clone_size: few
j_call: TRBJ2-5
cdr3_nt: TGTGCCAGCAGCCCGGGACTAGCGGGCATGGCCCAGTACTTC
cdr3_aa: CASSPGLAGMAQYF

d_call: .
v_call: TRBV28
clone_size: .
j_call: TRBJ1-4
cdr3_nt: TGTGCCAGCAGTTTATCTTTCGAAAAACTGTTTTTT
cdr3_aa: CASSLSFEKLFF

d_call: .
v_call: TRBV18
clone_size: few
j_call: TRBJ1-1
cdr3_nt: TGTGCCAGCTTGGAGGGGATCGGCACTGAAGCTTTCTTT
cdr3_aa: CASLEGIGTEAFF

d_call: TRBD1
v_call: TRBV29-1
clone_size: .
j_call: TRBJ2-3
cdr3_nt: TGCAGCGTTGTGACCTCGGGACAGAGAAAGTATTTT
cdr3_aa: CSVVTSGQRKYF

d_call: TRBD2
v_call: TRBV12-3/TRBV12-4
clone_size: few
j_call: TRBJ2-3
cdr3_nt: TGTGCCAGCAGCCTGGAGACTAGCAGGATGCCAAAGTATTTT
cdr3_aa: CASSLETSRMPKYF

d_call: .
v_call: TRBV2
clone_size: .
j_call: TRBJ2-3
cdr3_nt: TGTGCCAGCAGTGAATGGGACGCTACGCAGTATTTT
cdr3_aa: CASSEWDATQYF

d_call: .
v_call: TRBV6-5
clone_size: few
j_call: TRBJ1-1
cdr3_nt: TGTGCCAGCAGTTATATCCGTACAGGGTTGAACACTGAAGCTTTCTTT
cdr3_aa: CASSYIRTGLNTEAFF

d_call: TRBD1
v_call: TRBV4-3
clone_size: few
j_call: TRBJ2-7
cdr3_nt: TGCGCCAGCAGCCAAGATCGGGGGACAGGGGTTTACGAGCAGTACTTC
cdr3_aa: CASSQDRGTGVYEQYF

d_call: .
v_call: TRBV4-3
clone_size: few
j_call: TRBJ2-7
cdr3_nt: TGCGCCAGCAGCCAAGATCTTACAGGGTGGGAGCAGTACTTC
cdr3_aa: CASSQDLTGWEQYF

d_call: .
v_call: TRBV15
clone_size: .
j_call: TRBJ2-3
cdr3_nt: TGTGCCACCAGCAGAGATCAGGGGAATACGCAGTATTTT
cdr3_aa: CATSRDQGNTQYF

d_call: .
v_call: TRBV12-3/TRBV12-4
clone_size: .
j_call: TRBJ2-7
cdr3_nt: TGTGCCAGCAGTTTAGACTCCCTCTCGGAGCAGTACTTC
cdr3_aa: CASSLDSLSEQYF

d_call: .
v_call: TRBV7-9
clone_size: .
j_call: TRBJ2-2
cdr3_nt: TGTGCCAGCAGCTCACACCTCCCTACTAGAGCCGGGGAGCTGTTTTTT
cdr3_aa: CASSSHLPTRAGELFF

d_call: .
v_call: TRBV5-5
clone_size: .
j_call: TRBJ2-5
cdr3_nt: TGTGCCAGCAGCTTGGCCCCGACAGTCCTCACGACCCGGGAGTACTTC
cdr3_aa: CASSLAPTVLTTREYF